What follows is one T cell receptor (beta chain) and its context. Its antigen remains unidentified. An assay was performed, and its level was deep. Some clones are missing from TCRdb's copy, which holds only in-frame ones; the method was immunoSEQ multiplex PCR. Among 400,000 to 500,000 clones listed, roughly 85% were seen once. This sample was taken from a study of shared clonotypes between healthy human individuals. The study drew all its donors from Caucasian adults living in Nashville, Tennessee. Study results and limitations: Sequencing depth was a factor that was expected to affect clonotype sharing among donors.

V was shortened by 0 bases and J by 4 bases, with 11 bases between the two germline ends. The CDR3 covers 14 residues. The chain employs TRBV5-3 and TRBJ2-7, with D perhaps matching TRBD1 (6 bases). TRBV5-3 qualifies as an ORF whose function is uncertain. The receptor was isolated from a woman in her thirties or forties in good health. Some clones in this sample may be carry-over from other donors' samples. The source material was PBMCs. Here the CDR3 DNA reads TGTGCCAGAAGCTTGGACAGGGTGGTGTACGAGCAGTACTTC. Protein sequence: CARSLDRVVYEQYF.